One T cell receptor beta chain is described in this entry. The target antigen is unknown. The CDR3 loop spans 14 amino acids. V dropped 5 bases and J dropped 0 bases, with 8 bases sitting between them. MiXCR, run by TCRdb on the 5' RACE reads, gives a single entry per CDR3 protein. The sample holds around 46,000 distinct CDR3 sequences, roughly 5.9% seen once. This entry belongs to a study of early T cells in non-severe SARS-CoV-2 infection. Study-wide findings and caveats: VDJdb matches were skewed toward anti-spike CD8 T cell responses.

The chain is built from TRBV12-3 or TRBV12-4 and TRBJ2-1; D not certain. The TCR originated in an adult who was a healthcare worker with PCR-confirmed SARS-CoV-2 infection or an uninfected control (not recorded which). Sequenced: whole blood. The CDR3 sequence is CASSATNSYNEQFF. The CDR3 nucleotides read TGTGCCAGCAGTGCTACCAACTCCTACAATGAGCAGTTCTTC.